This TCR beta chain was found in a study of neoadjuvant anti-PD-1 for oral cavity cancer. Across the whole study: Patients without progression got a fourth dose around day 43.

After removal of 9 bases from V and 2 bases from J, the junction contained 12 bases not matched to a gene. Germline V gene data show CDR1 as LNHDA and CDR2 as SQIVND (reference sequence). CDR3 length equals 16 residues. Time point in this sample: after neoadjuvant nivolumab, at surgical resection. Patients had HPV-negative, locally advanced oral cavity squamous cell carcinoma. Assay: immunoSEQ multiplex PCR; the TCRdb copy retains only in-frame clones and omits some. The sample shows about 42,000 clones, 65% to 80% of them seen only once. The chain combines TRBV19 with TRBJ2-5; 10 bases agree with TRBD1. The material was PBMCs, obtained after nivolumab (anti-PD-1) treatment. This TCR came from a person aged 35-79 years with oral cavity squamous cell carcinoma. DNA of the CDR3: TGTGCCAGCTCTCGCGGGACAGGGGAGCGGCAAGAGACCCAGTACTTC. Encoded protein: CASSRGTGERQETQYF.